This entry features one T cell receptor beta chain sequence. These data originate in a study of human CD8 memory T cell subsets. Germline lookup yields CDR1 LGHDT and CDR2 YNNKEL (reference sequence). The CDR3 covers 15 residues. Construction of TCR beta libraries was accomplished by means of UMI-labeled 5' RACE. TCRdb reworked the 5' RACE reads into one entry per CDR3 protein, no DNA. Its table lists thousands of distinct CDR3 sequences. The V call is TRBV3-1, the J call TRBJ1-6. Sequences were obtained from CD8+ T cells from PBMCs. This sequence was found in a human donor in good health. CDR3 in amino acids: CASSQVTANNSPLHF.